What follows are 20 T cell receptor beta chains derived from one specimen sequenced in a study of blood T cell repertoires in COVID-19. Using immunoSEQ multiplex PCR, the repertoire was profiled, and TCRdb retains in-frame clones only, with some absent. The sample records some 280,000 clones, roughly 90% being singletons. Sequencing used peripheral blood. All receptors come from a woman younger than 45 with active or convalescent COVID-19.

This clone appeared a single time. The chain is built from TRBV27 and TRBJ2-1; 8 bases align to TRBD2. V shed 10 bases, J shed 4 bases, and the junction held 6 bases outside the gene matches. The CDR3 sequence is 13 residues long. Germline assignment: CDR1 MNHEY and CDR2 SMNVEV (reference sequence). In nucleotides, the CDR3 is TGTGCCACCGGGGGGGCTCGGTACAATGAGCAGTTCTTC. Residues: CATGGARYNEQFF.

The V call is TRBV6-5, the J call TRBJ2-7; TRBD1 matches 9 bases. CDR3 length: 14 residues. The germline gives CDR1 MNHEY, CDR2 SVGAGI. V dropped 6 bases and J dropped 1; count of bases not matched to a gene: 4. CDR3 in DNA: TGTGCCAGCAGATATGACAGGGGGTCCTACGAGCAGTACTTC. Amino acids: CASRYDRGSYEQYF.

The table lists this clone with a few counts. This chain links TRBV29-1 with TRBJ1-6; 12 bases are shared with TRBD1. The germline V gene has CDR1 SQVTM and CDR2 ANQGSEA. After removal of 6 bases from V and 7 bases from J, the junction contained 1 base not matched to a gene. The CDR3 covers 13 residues. The CDR3 nucleotides read TGCAGCGTGGGACAGGGGGCAAATTCACCCCTCCACTTT. Translating gives CSVGQGANSPLHF.

The chain is built from TRBV6-5 and TRBJ2-7, with TRBD1 matching 8 bases. The germline gives CDR1 MNHEY, CDR2 SVGAGI. Trimming removed 9 bases from V and 2 bases from J; junction bases left unmatched: 9. The CDR3 is 14 amino acids. CDR3 nucleotide sequence: TGTGCCAGTCACCGGGCAGGGGGCGCCTACGAGCAGTACTTC. Residues: CASHRAGGAYEQYF.

The V and J genes are TRBV14 and TRBJ1-4; TRBD1 might be the D (5 bases). V was pared by 4 bases and J by 12 bases, with 12 bases between. The CDR3 runs to 12 residues. Germline V gene data show CDR1 as SGHDN and CDR2 as FVKESK. CDR3 region: CASSRMWGELFF. CDR3 DNA: TGTGCCAGCAGCCGCATGTGGGGGGAACTGTTTTTT.

The rearrangement uses TRBV5-1 and TRBJ1-5, with D perhaps TRBD1 (5 bases). CDR1 SGHRS and CDR2 YFSETQ come from the germline V gene. Trimming left V 3 bases short and J 0 bases short, with 7 bases between. The CDR3 is 14 amino acids. The CDR3 sequence: CASSSGGSNQPQHF. DNA for the CDR3: TGCGCCAGCAGCTCCGGGGGTAGCAATCAGCCCCAGCATTTT.

The chain joins TRBV7-2 to TRBJ2-5; tentatively, D is TRBD2 (6 bases). This CDR3 has 14 amino acids. Trimming removed 4 bases at V and 5 bases at J, with 14 bases between. Germline V gives CDR1 SGHTA, CDR2 FQGNSA. As DNA, the CDR3 is TGTGCCAGCAGCTACCACGGGAGCGAGGAGACCCAGTACTTC. Protein product: CASSYHGSEETQYF.

The table lists this clone with a few counts. J is TRBJ1-2 and V is TRBV6-5; no clear D. The CDR3 extends over 13 amino acids. V was pared by 8 bases and J by 1 base, with 11 bases between. Germline loops: CDR1 MNHEY, CDR2 SVGAGI. The CDR3 spells CASSEDYNYGYTF. CDR3 in DNA: TGTGCCAGCTCGGAGGATTATAACTATGGCTACACCTTC.

The chain couples TRBV28 to TRBJ2-2, with D unclear. This CDR3 spans 11 amino acids. Germline lookup yields CDR1 MDHEN and CDR2 SYDVKM. The V end was cut by 7 bases, the J end by 7 bases, with 7 bases between. CDR3 protein: CASTPGGELFF. The CDR3 nucleotides are TGTGCCAGCACCCCAGGCGGGGAGCTGTTTTTT.

V is TRBV24-1 and J is TRBJ1-2, with D maybe TRBD1 (6 bases). The germline V gene has CDR1 KGHDR and CDR2 SFDVKD. The CDR3 runs 14 residues. Trimming pared 4 bases from V and 6 bases from J, leaving 14 bases between. In nucleotides, the CDR3 is TGTGCCACCAGTGACCCGAACACAGGGCATGGCTACACCTTC. Encoded protein: CATSDPNTGHGYTF.

This clone showed up just once. This chain connects TRBV12-5 to TRBJ1-1; 8 bases fit TRBD1. The CDR3 is made up of 16 amino acids. J lost 1 base, V lost 3 bases, and 7 bases had no gene match. CDR1 and CDR2 from the germline V gene are LGHNT and FRNRAP. The CDR3 here is CASGLIQGGENTEAFF. The CDR3 DNA follows: TGTGCTAGTGGTTTAATACAGGGGGGGGAGAACACTGAAGCTTTCTTT.

The chain has TRBV5-1 and TRBJ2-3; 12 positions match TRBD2. The CDR3 is 17 amino acids. With V trimmed by 4 bases and J by 2 bases, 8 bases remained unmatched. Germline CDR1 reads SGHRS; CDR2 reads YFSETQ. The CDR3 DNA reads TGCGCCAGCAGCCAGGGACTAGCGGGCTTATTCACAGATACGCAGTATTTT. Translating gives CASSQGLAGLFTDTQYF.

This sequence joins TRBV7-6 and TRBJ2-2; D is unclear. Trimming pared 1 base from V and 4 bases from J, leaving 13 bases between. This CDR3 is built from 16 residues. CDR1 and CDR2 (germline): SGHVS, FNYEAQ. CDR3 residues: CASSLVLPTGTGELFF. The CDR3 DNA is TGTGCCAGCAGCTTAGTACTCCCGACGGGCACCGGGGAGCTGTTTTTT.

This chain links TRBV19 with TRBJ2-3; TRBD1 might be the D (6 bases). CDR3 size: 15 residues. The V gene's germline CDR1 is LNHDA and CDR2 SQIVND (reference sequence). V lost 7 bases, J lost 2 bases, and 16 bases lay in between. This chain's CDR3 is CASNRRQAPTDTQYF. The CDR3 nucleotides read TGTGCCAGTAACAGAAGACAGGCCCCCACAGATACGCAGTATTTT.

This chain connects TRBV6-4 to TRBJ1-2; 9 bases align to TRBD1. The V gene end was trimmed by 6 bases and the J gene end by 6 bases; junction bases not matched to a gene: 5. In germline, CDR1 is MRHNA, CDR2 SNTAGT. CDR3 length: 13 amino acids. The CDR3 here is CASSAGTGNGYTF. CDR3 sequence (DNA): TGTGCCAGCAGCGCCGGGACAGGGAATGGCTACACCTTC.

This CDR3 reads CASSSTDRGGGYTF. For the CDR3, the DNA is TGTGCCAGCAGTTCGACGGACAGGGGTGGTGGCTACACCTTC. This chain connects TRBV27 to TRBJ1-2, with 9 bases fitting TRBD1. Per the germline V gene, CDR1 is MNHEY and CDR2 is SMNVEV (reference sequence). Trimming took 4 bases from V and 7 from J; bases not matched to a gene: 7. The CDR3 consists of 14 residues.

V usage is TRBV6-6 and J usage is TRBJ1-3, with TRBD1 as a possible D gene (5 bases). Trimming removed 2 bases at V and 9 bases at J, with 14 bases between. This CDR3 has 14 amino acids. Germline CDR1 MNHNY, CDR2 SVGAGI (reference sequence). CDR3 sequence: CASSYGQGGITIYF. CDR3 bases: TGTGCCAGCAGTTACGGGCAGGGAGGGATCACCATATATTTT.

The chain links TRBV27 to TRBJ1-6; D remains unclear. This CDR3 comprises 15 residues. V was cut by 3 bases and J by 4 bases, with 10 bases left in between. Germline CDR1 reads MNHEY; CDR2 reads SMNVEV (reference sequence). CDR3 sequence: CASSFTGIYNSPLHF. DNA of the CDR3: TGTGCCAGCAGTTTTACCGGGATTTATAATTCACCCCTCCACTTT.

The chain recombines TRBV4-3 with TRBJ1-1, with D unclear. Trimming shortened V by 4 bases and J by 0 bases, and 6 bases separated the two germline ends. Germline V CDR1 and CDR2: LGHNA, YSLEER. This CDR3 is 13 amino acids long. Written as DNA, the CDR3 is TGCGCCAGCAGCCCCTCCCTGAACACTGAAGCTTTCTTT. Its protein is CASSPSLNTEAFF.

This clone was counted a few times. This same CDR3 is encoded by further DNA sequences in the sample. This chain uses TRBV7-3 with TRBJ1-1; D is uncertain. The length of the CDR3 is 13 residues. CDR1 SGHTA and CDR2 FQGTGA come from the germline V gene. The V gene lost 5 bases and the J gene lost 2 bases, with 9 bases spanning the gap. For the CDR3, the DNA is TGTGCCAGCAGCCCTACGGGTAACACTGAAGCTTTCTTT. Residues: CASSPTGNTEAFF.